The 2 T cell receptor beta chains given below trace back to one sample, sequenced in a study of blood T cell repertoires in COVID-19. Sequencing was performed with immunoSEQ multiplex PCR; in TCRdb, only in-frame clones are kept and a portion is missing. The sample yields 200,000 or so clones, roughly 75% seen once. Material for sequencing was peripheral blood. These TCRs come from a woman aged 70-85 years with acute or convalescent COVID-19.

This chain connects TRBV10-3 to TRBJ2-7; 16 bases line up with TRBD2. Germline V gene lookup returns CDR1 ENHRY and CDR2 SYGVKD. The CDR3 is 19 amino acids. V dropped 7 bases and J dropped 6; count of bases not matched to a gene: 18. CDR3 nucleotides: TGTGCCATCAATCCGGGACAGGCGGGACTAGCGGGAGGGCCTGGCGAGCAGTACTTC. Amino acids: CAINPGQAGLAGGPGEQYF.

V is TRBV15 and J is TRBJ1-5; no reliable D call. V was shortened by 0 bases and J by 3 bases, with 12 bases between the two germline ends. This CDR3 region has 16 residues. Per germline, CDR1 LNHNV and CDR2 YYDKDF (reference sequence). DNA for the CDR3: TGTGCCACCAGCAGAGATACTTCAGGTTTCAATCAGCCCCAGCATTTT. Translated: CATSRDTSGFNQPQHF.